Listed here is a single T cell receptor beta chain. Its antigen is unidentified. Sequencing was performed with immunoSEQ multiplex PCR; in TCRdb, only in-frame clones are kept and a portion is missing. The repertoire includes 150,000 to 180,000 clones, more than 85% of them detected once, and roughly 1.6% sits in the top ten. This sample is drawn from a study of T cell responses to AZD1222 COVID-19 vaccine. Study observations and caveats: Recipients of two AZD1222 doses showed rising Spike-specific TCR breadth and depth. Of spike-specific TCRs, nearly half reportedly target regions left unmutated in variants.

This clonotype was sampled from an adult who received the AZD1222 COVID-19 vaccine. This sample comprised peripheral blood, obtained 28 days after the second AZD1222 dose.

CDR3 in amino acids: CASSLEAPREQYF. The DNA for the CDR3 is TGTGCCAGCAGCTTAGAAGCACCTCGCGAGCAGTACTTC. This chain connects TRBV7-2 to TRBJ2-7, with unresolved D. Germline V gives CDR1 SGHTA, CDR2 FQGNSA. Between the trimmed V and J ends, which lost 1 base and 6 bases, there was a span of 10 bases. The CDR3 runs to 13 residues.